A single sample is the source of the 23 T cell receptor beta chains below, sequenced in a study of liver allograft versus peripheral blood T cells. Study as a whole: Recipients' peripheral blood T cell receptor repertoires were compared with those in transplanted livers.

Each CDR3 protein gets one entry after TCRdb re-called the reads with MiXCR. The data contain roughly 4,000 distinct CDR3 sequences, about 22% of them seen just once; the ten biggest clones take up 4.5%. Source of these receptors: a human patient who had a liver transplant. The graft donor may have contributed some T cells.

This clonotype was counted a few times. This chain connects TRBV20-1 to TRBJ2-3; 7 bases map to TRBD2. Germline CDR1 and CDR2: DFQATT and SNEGSKA (reference sequence). CDR3 length: 14 amino acids. CDR3 sequence: CSDFGLDYTDTQYF. The CDR3 DNA is TGCAGCGATTTCGGACTAGACTACACAGATACGCAGTATTTT.

The rearrangement links TRBV29-1 to TRBJ1-2, with D unclear. The CDR3 runs to 13 residues. The V and J ends lost 3 bases and 2 bases respectively, with 10 bases between them. Germline loops: CDR1 SQVTM, CDR2 ANQGSEA. CDR3 in amino acids: CSVDSSGNYGYTF. Here the CDR3 DNA reads TGCAGCGTTGATAGCAGTGGAAACTATGGCTACACCTTC.

By share, this clonotype ranks as large. CDR3 sequence reads: CASSALQGLDEKLFF. The CDR3 bases are TGTGCCAGCTCCGCCCTACAGGGGTTGGATGAAAAACTGTTTTTT. The chain is built from TRBV18 and TRBJ1-4; TRBD1 matches 7 bases. The germline V gene encodes CDR1 KGHSH and CDR2 LQKENI. CDR3 length equals 15 residues. The V and J ends lost 6 bases and 6 bases, in that order; junction bases with no gene match: 10.

By its share, this clonotype is medium-sized. The chain is built from TRBV20-1 and TRBJ1-2, with D uncertain. The CDR3 is 13 amino acids. V lost 7 bases, J lost 4 bases, and 16 bases lay in between. Germline CDR1 and CDR2: DFQATT and SNEGSKA (reference sequence). The CDR3 DNA sequence: TGCAGTGGGCCGGAAGGTTCTTCCTATGGCTACACCTTC. Translation: CSGPEGSSYGYTF.

By share, this clonotype counts as medium-sized. The gene calls are TRBV28 and TRBJ2-7, with unresolved D. CDR3 size: 14 residues. V shed 6 bases and J shed 3 bases, with 15 bases lying between them. Looked up from germline, CDR1 is MDHEN and CDR2 is SYDVKM. The CDR3 loop reads CASSSHLTIYEQYF. CDR3 nucleotide sequence: TGTGCCAGCAGCTCCCATTTAACAATCTACGAGCAGTACTTC. Full variable domain (missing parts from reference TRBV28 and TRBJ2-7): DVKVTQSSRYLVKRTGEKVFLECVQDMDHENMFWYRQDPGLGLRLIYFSYDVKMKEKGDIPEGYSVSREKKERFSLILESASTNQTSMYLCASSSHLTIYEQYFGPGTRLTVT.

Within the sample, this clonotype is medium-sized. J is TRBJ1-5 and V is TRBV20-1; no firm D call. Per germline, CDR1 DFQATT and CDR2 SNEGSKA (reference sequence). This CDR3 comprises 13 residues. V lost 2 bases and J lost 2, with 7 bases in between. CDR3 in amino acids: CSARPDGNQPQHF. Here the CDR3 DNA reads TGCAGTGCTAGACCCGACGGCAATCAGCCCCAGCATTTT.

This clonotype showed up just a few times. The chain is built from TRBV28 and TRBJ1-5, with D maybe TRBD1 (6 bases). The germline V gene encodes CDR1 MDHEN and CDR2 SYDVKM. V lost 4 bases, J lost 2 bases, and 12 bases lay in between. The CDR3 length is 15 residues. The CDR3 DNA follows: TGTGCCAGCAGTTATATAGGGGGGGGCAATCAGCCCCAGCATTTT. Protein: CASSYIGGGNQPQHF. The full variable domain, rest sourced from reference TRBV28 and TRBJ1-5, is DVKVTQSSRYLVKRTGEKVFLECVQDMDHENMFWYRQDPGLGLRLIYFSYDVKMKEKGDIPEGYSVSREKKERFSLILESASTNQTSMYLCASSYIGGGNQPQHFGDGTRLSIL.

By share, this clonotype ranks as medium-sized. The V gene is TRBV5-6, the J gene TRBJ1-3; D is unresolved. Germline-derived CDR1 and CDR2 are SGHDT and YYEEEE. The CDR3 loop spans 14 amino acids. The V gene lost 4 bases and the J gene lost 4 bases, with 12 bases spanning the gap. In DNA, the CDR3 is TGTGCCAGCAGCCCTGTGGCCTGGGGAAACACCATATATTTT. Amino acids: CASSPVAWGNTIYF.

As to this clonotype: A much bigger clone sits one base away, suggesting this may be a read error. V usage is TRBV7-4 and J usage is TRBJ1-3, with 7 positions matching TRBD1. Germline V CDR1 and CDR2: SGHVT, SQSDAQ. This CDR3 contains 16 residues. CDR3 region: CVSSARQGHSGNTIYF. Here the CDR3 DNA reads TGTGTCAGCAGCGCGCGACAGGGTCACTCTGGAAACACCATATATTTT.

By sample share, this clonotype is large (0.1 to 1%). The chain combines TRBV27 with TRBJ1-5, with 7 nucleotides matching TRBD1. The CDR3 spans 17 residues. The V segment lost 8 bases and the J segment 7 bases; nucleotides outside the gene matches: 20. CDR1 MNHEY and CDR2 SMNVEV come from the germline V gene (reference sequence). In nucleotides, the CDR3 is TGTGCCAGCGCCAGACAGGGCGCTTCCATCAGTAGGCAGCCCCAGCATTTT. Residues: CASARQGASISRQPQHF.

Within the sample, this clonotype is medium-sized. V and J are TRBV5-4 and TRBJ2-1, with 10 bases aligning to TRBD2. The V and J ends lost 3 bases and 4 bases, in that order; junction bases with no gene match: 7. This CDR3 contains 16 residues. Germline V lookup: CDR1 SGHNT, CDR2 YYREEE (reference sequence). The CDR3 coding sequence is TGTGCCAGCAGCTCCCCTAGCGGGAGAAAATACAATGAGCAGTTCTTC. It specifies CASSSPSGRKYNEQFF. The whole variable domain, filled in from reference TRBV5-4 and TRBJ2-1, reads ETGVTQSPTHLIKTRGQQVTLRCSSQSGHNTVSWYQQALGQGPQFIFQYYREEENGRGNFPPRFSGLQFPNYSSELNVNALELDDSALYLCASSSPSGRKYNEQFFGPGTRLTVL.

The rearrangement uses TRBV27 and TRBJ1-2; 8 bases match TRBD1. Unmatched junction bases numbered 7, after V lost 5 bases and J lost 5 bases. Germline-derived CDR1 and CDR2 are MNHEY and SMNVEV (reference sequence). There are 14 residues in the CDR3. The CDR3 DNA reads as TGTGCCAGCAGTCGAACAGGGGGATGGTATGGCTACACCTTC. Translating it yields CASSRTGGWYGYTF.

J is TRBJ2-5 and V is TRBV10-3, with D possibly being TRBD1 or TRBD2 (5 bases each). Per germline, CDR1 ENHRY and CDR2 SYGVKD. The CDR3 sequence is 15 residues long. The germline V and J ends were trimmed by 4 bases and 1 base, with 13 bases remaining between them. CDR3 amino acids: CAISGPGGGQETQYF. CDR3 in DNA: TGTGCCATCAGTGGGCCAGGTGGGGGCCAAGAGACCCAGTACTTC.

V usage is TRBV4-2 and J usage is TRBJ1-2; TRBD1 might be the D (6 bases). Trimming shortened V by 4 bases and J by 8 bases, and 11 bases separated the two germline ends. Germline V CDR1 and CDR2: LGHNA, YNFKEQ. The CDR3 is 12 amino acids. For the CDR3, the DNA is TGTGCCAGCAGCCCTGACGGGGGCGGCTACACCTTC. Amino acids: CASSPDGGGYTF.

Relative to its sample, this clonotype is medium-sized. DNA of the CDR3: TGTGCCAGTAGTTGGGGAGATTCACCCCTCCACTTT. Encoded protein: CASSWGDSPLHF. The chain combines TRBV19 with TRBJ1-6; D is uncertain. The V gene's germline CDR1 is LNHDA and CDR2 SQIVND (reference sequence). Between the trimmed V and J ends, which lost 5 bases and 8 bases, there was a span of 7 bases. The CDR3 sequence is 12 residues long.

To note about this clonotype: It may be a read error: a sequence one base away is much more abundant. The CDR3 nucleotides read TGTGCCAGCAGCCCCGCCCGATGGACCGGGGAGCTGTTTTTT. This encodes CASSPARWTGELFF. V gene TRBV7-2 combines with J gene TRBJ2-2; D gene uncertain. V lost 5 bases and J lost 5, with 12 bases in between. The CDR3 runs to 14 residues. Germline V gives CDR1 SGHTA, CDR2 FQGNSA.

The V call is TRBV27, the J call TRBJ1-3, with D possibly being TRBD1 (5 bases). This CDR3 is built from 14 residues. V lost 1 base, J lost 8 bases, and 12 bases lay in between. The germline V gene encodes CDR1 MNHEY and CDR2 SMNVEV (reference sequence). The CDR3 DNA is TGTGCCAGCAGTTTATACGGGGACGGTGACACCATATATTTT. Protein: CASSLYGDGDTIYF.

By share, this clonotype ranks as medium-sized. The chain employs TRBV25-1 and TRBJ2-1; 8 nucleotides line up with TRBD1. The germline V gene encodes CDR1 MGHDK and CDR2 SYGVNS. The V and J ends lost 1 base and 3 bases, in that order; junction bases with no gene match: 5. The CDR3 is 16 amino acids. In DNA, the CDR3 is TGTGCCAGCAGTGAATGGAACAGGGGGGACTACAATGAGCAGTTCTTC. Translated, it gives CASSEWNRGDYNEQFF.

V usage is TRBV4-2 and J usage is TRBJ2-7; TRBD1 aligns across 7 bases. The germline V gene encodes CDR1 LGHNA and CDR2 YNFKEQ. Losses at the gene ends were 0 bases for V and 5 bases for J; bases not matched to a gene: 10. CDR3 length: 16 residues. In nucleotides, the CDR3 is TGTGCCAGCAGCCAAGATCAAGGGACAGAGTTCAACGAGCAGTACTTC. This codes for CASSQDQGTEFNEQYF.

This clonotype is medium-sized (0.01 to 0.1%) by share. The chain carries TRBV28 and TRBJ1-5; a weak D match, TRBD1 (6 bases). V was cut by 5 bases and J by 7 bases, with 24 bases left in between. CDR1 is MDHEN, CDR2 SYDVKM, per germline. The CDR3 length is 17 residues. DNA of the CDR3: TGTGCCAGCAGTCCCAATACGTGGGGGGCTCTGGACCAGCCCCAGCATTTT. The encoded protein is CASSPNTWGALDQPQHF.

By share, this clonotype counts as medium-sized. This chain joins TRBV6-6 and TRBJ2-1, with 9 bases lining up with TRBD1. This CDR3 comprises 15 residues. V shed 4 bases, J shed 5 bases, and the junction held 6 bases outside the gene matches. Germline CDR1 and CDR2: MNHNY and SVGAGI (reference sequence). The CDR3 here is CASSSPRTGDNEQFF. The CDR3 DNA is TGTGCCAGCAGTTCCCCTCGGACAGGGGACAATGAGCAGTTCTTC.

This clonotype is large by share. Here the CDR3 reads CARNARDQLTDEQFF. In DNA, the CDR3 is TGTGCCAGAAATGCGCGGGATCAGCTTACCGATGAGCAGTTCTTC. This sequence joins TRBV27 and TRBJ2-1, with D possibly being TRBD2 (6 bases). The CDR3 consists of 15 residues. Germline V CDR1 and CDR2: MNHEY, SMNVEV (reference sequence). V was shortened by 9 bases and J by 8 bases, with 23 bases between the two germline ends.

Concerning this clonotype: A much larger clone lies a single base off, so this may be a read error. The rearrangement joins TRBV2 to TRBJ1-5; tentatively, D is TRBD1 (6 bases). Trimming left V 6 bases short and J 9 bases short, with 15 bases between. Germline V lookup: CDR1 SNHLY, CDR2 FYNNEI. The CDR3 totals 13 residues. CDR3 in amino acids: CASRSQGPRPQHF. DNA of the CDR3: TGTGCCAGCAGATCACAGGGACCTCGGCCCCAGCATTTT.